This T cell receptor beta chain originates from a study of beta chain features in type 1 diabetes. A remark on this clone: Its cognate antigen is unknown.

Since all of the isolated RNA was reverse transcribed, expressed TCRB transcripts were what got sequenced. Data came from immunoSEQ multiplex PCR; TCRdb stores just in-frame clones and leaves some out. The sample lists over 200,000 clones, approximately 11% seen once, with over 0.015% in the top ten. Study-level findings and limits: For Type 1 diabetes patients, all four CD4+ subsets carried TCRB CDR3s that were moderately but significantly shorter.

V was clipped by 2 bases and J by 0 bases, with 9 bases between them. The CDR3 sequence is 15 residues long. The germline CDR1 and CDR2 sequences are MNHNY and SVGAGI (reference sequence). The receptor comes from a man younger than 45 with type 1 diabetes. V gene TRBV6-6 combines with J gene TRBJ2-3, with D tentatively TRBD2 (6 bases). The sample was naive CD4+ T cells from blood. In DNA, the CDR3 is TGTGCCAGCAGTTACCCCGGGACTAGCACAGATACGCAGTATTTT. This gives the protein CASSYPGTSTDTQYF.